The 13 T cell receptor beta chains listed next were all sequenced from one sample in a study of T-cell memory formation after mild COVID-19. TCRdb used MiXCR to reprocess the 5' RACE reads, holding one entry per CDR3 protein. Here the sample spans 100,000 to 130,000 distinct CDR3 sequences, about a sixth being singletons. Sequenced input: PBMCs or a T cell subset sorted from them (not recorded which). These receptor sequences come from a young man who had mild COVID-19 (a few samples of this study predate the infection). Cell type and time point are not known.

The V gene is TRBV5-1, the J gene TRBJ2-7; D possibly uses TRBD1 or TRBD2 (5 bases each). Germline values: CDR1 SGHRS, CDR2 YFSETQ. The length of the CDR3 is 15 residues. V was clipped by 4 bases and J by 5 bases, with 19 bases between them. Here the CDR3 reads CASSPVGDRGDEQYV. The CDR3 DNA reads TGCGCCAGCAGCCCGGTAGGGGATCGGGGAGACGAGCAGTACGTC.

This clonotype was observed a handful of times. The CDR3 coding sequence is TGTGCCAGCAGCTTACTAGTATGGGGGGAGCTGTTTTTT. This codes for CASSLLVWGELFF. This chain links TRBV7-2 with TRBJ2-2; no definite D call. The CDR3 contains 13 residues. V was pared by 2 bases and J by 8 bases, with 9 bases between. Germline V gene sequence: CDR1 SGHTA, CDR2 FQGNSA.

The J gene is TRBJ1-5, the V gene TRBV7-9; D uncertain. Trimming removed 0 bases from V and 5 bases from J, with 8 bases in between. There are 14 residues in the CDR3. Germline V gene sequence: CDR1 SEHNR, CDR2 FQNEAQ (reference sequence). As DNA, the CDR3 is TGTGCCAGCAGCTTAGCCCTTCCGGATCAGCCCCAGCATTTT. This encodes CASSLALPDQPQHF.

This clonotype was counted only a few times. The chain links TRBV12-3 or TRBV12-4 to TRBJ1-1; D gene ambiguous. Trimming pared 6 bases from V and 0 bases from J, leaving 11 bases between. The CDR3 runs 14 residues. The CDR3: CASSFRQVNTEAFF. The CDR3 bases are TGTGCCAGCAGCTTCCGTCAGGTGAACACTGAAGCTTTCTTT.

This clonotype has only a few counts. The chain uses TRBV5-4 and TRBJ2-3; 11 positions agree with TRBD2. This CDR3 contains 16 residues. Germline V CDR1 and CDR2: SGHNT, YYREEE (reference sequence). V dropped 1 base and J dropped 6; count of bases not matched to a gene: 7. The CDR3: CASSLLSSGGRDTQYF. The CDR3 DNA is TGTGCCAGCAGCTTGTTGTCTAGCGGGGGGAGGGATACGCAGTATTTT.

This clonotype was counted between two and nine times. The V gene is TRBV7-3, the J gene TRBJ2-6; TRBD2 matches 7 bases. The germline CDR1 and CDR2 sequences are SGHTA and FQGTGA. The CDR3 spans 13 residues. Trimming at V came to 4 bases and at J to 13 bases, leaving 7 bases not matched to a gene. Here the CDR3 DNA reads TGTGCCAGCAGCTCGACATGGGAGGGTGTCCTGACTTTC. Its protein product is CASSSTWEGVLTF.

V gene TRBV4-2 combines with J gene TRBJ1-4, with D perhaps TRBD1 (5 bases). The germline gives CDR1 LGHNA, CDR2 YNFKEQ. Trimming took 6 bases from V and 0 from J, leaving 14 bases between them. This CDR3 has 16 amino acids. The CDR3 coding sequence is TGTGCCAGCAGAGATGGCAGGGCAGCAACTAATGAAAAACTGTTTTTT. This gives the protein CASRDGRAATNEKLFF.

V usage is TRBV20-1 and J usage is TRBJ2-5; 9 bases agree with TRBD1. Germline V lookup: CDR1 DFQATT, CDR2 SNEGSKA (reference sequence). V dropped 5 bases and J dropped 3; count of bases not matched to a gene: 4. This CDR3 spans 13 amino acids. The CDR3 sequence: CSAPQGAKETQYF. The CDR3 DNA is TGCAGTGCTCCACAGGGGGCCAAAGAGACCCAGTACTTC.

In its sample, this clonotype was seen many times. J is TRBJ2-7 and V is TRBV30; 7 bases align to TRBD1. V dropped 3 bases and J dropped 4; count of bases not matched to a gene: 3. Germline V CDR1 and CDR2: GTSNPN, SVGIG (reference sequence). The CDR3 is made up of 12 amino acids. CDR3 region: CAWSEDRYEQYF. The CDR3 DNA reads TGTGCCTGGAGCGAGGACAGGTACGAGCAGTACTTC.

This clonotype was counted only a few times. The gene calls are TRBV5-1 and TRBJ2-1; TRBD2 matches 7 bases. Germline-derived CDR1 and CDR2 are SGHRS and YFSETQ. The CDR3 length is 15 residues. The V segment lost 6 bases and the J segment 0 bases; nucleotides outside the gene matches: 6. CDR3 coding DNA: TGCGCCAGCACCCCGCGCGGGAGCTCCTACAATGAGCAGTTCTTC. Translating it yields CASTPRGSSYNEQFF.

The chain carries TRBV6-2 or TRBV6-3 and TRBJ2-3; D gene uncertain. Germline values: CDR1 MNHEY, CDR2 SVGEGT. The CDR3 is 12 amino acids. Trimming pared 2 bases from V and 6 bases from J, leaving 6 bases between. The CDR3 nucleotides are TGTGCCAGCAGTTACGTGGCGGATACGCAGTATTTT. Translating it yields CASSYVADTQYF.

The rearrangement links TRBV4-2 to TRBJ1-4; D possibly corresponds to TRBD1 (5 bases). This CDR3 region has 17 residues. The V and J ends lost 0 bases and 10 bases respectively, with 21 bases between them. Germline-derived CDR1 and CDR2 are LGHNA and YNFKEQ. CDR3 bases: TGTGCCAGCAGCCAAGAATTGCTTGGGGCAGGGCTTTCAAAACTGTTTTTT. The encoded protein is CASSQELLGAGLSKLFF.

The V call is TRBV5-1, the J call TRBJ2-1, with no clear D. The V end lost 0 bases, the J end lost 2 bases, and 6 bases lay between the germline ends. CDR1 and CDR2 from the germline V gene are SGHRS and YFSETQ. CDR3 length equals 14 residues. The CDR3 nucleotides are TGCGCCAGCAGCTTGGACAGTCCCTACAATGAGCAGTTCTTC. Residues: CASSLDSPYNEQFF.